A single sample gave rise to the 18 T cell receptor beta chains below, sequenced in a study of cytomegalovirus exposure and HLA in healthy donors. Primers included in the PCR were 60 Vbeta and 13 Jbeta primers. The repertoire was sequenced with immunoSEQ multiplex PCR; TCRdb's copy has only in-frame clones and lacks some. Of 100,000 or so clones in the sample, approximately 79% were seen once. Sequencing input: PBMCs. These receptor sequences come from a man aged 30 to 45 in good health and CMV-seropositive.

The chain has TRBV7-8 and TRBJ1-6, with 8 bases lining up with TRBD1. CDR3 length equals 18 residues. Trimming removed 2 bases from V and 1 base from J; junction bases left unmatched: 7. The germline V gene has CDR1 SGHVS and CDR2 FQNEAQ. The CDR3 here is CASSLPGTGLSYNSPLHF. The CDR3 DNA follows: TGTGCCAGCAGCTTACCCGGGACAGGCCTTTCCTATAATTCACCCCTCCACTTT.

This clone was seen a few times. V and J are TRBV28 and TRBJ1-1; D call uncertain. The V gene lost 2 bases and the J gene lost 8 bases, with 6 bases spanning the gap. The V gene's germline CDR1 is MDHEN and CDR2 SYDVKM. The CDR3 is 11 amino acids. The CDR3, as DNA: TGTGCCAGCAGTTTAACGGGGGAAGCTTTCTTT. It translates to CASSLTGEAFF.

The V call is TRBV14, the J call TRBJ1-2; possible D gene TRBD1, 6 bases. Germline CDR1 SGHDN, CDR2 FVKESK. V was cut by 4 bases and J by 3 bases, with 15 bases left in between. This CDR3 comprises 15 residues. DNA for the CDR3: TGTGCCAGCAGCCCACTTACGGGGGGCGACTATGGCTACACCTTC. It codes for CASSPLTGGDYGYTF.

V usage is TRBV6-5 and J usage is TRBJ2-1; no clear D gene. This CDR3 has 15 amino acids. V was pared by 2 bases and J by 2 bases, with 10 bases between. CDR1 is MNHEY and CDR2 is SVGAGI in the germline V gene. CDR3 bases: TGTGCCAGCAGTTACGTTCCTGTAACCTACAATGAGCAGTTCTTC. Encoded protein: CASSYVPVTYNEQFF.

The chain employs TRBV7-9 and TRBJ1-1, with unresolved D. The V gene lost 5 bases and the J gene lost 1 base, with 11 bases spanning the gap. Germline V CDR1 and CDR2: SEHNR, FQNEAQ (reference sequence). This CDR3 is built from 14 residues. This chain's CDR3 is CASSPRTPNTEAFF. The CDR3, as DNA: TGTGCCAGCAGCCCCCGAACACCGAACACTGAAGCTTTCTTT.

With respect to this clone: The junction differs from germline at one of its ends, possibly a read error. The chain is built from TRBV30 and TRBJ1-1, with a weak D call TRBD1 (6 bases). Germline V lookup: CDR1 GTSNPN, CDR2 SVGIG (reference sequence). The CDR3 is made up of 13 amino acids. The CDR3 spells CAWSLQGGGEASF. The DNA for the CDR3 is TGTGCCTGGAGCTTACAGGGTGGGGGTGAAGCTTCCTTT.

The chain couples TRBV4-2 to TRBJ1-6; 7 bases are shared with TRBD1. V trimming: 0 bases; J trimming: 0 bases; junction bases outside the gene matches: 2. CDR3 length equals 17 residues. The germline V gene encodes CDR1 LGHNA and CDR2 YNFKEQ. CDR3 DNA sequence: TGTGCCAGCAGCCAAGACGGACAGGTCTCCTATAATTCACCCCTCCACTTT. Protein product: CASSQDGQVSYNSPLHF.

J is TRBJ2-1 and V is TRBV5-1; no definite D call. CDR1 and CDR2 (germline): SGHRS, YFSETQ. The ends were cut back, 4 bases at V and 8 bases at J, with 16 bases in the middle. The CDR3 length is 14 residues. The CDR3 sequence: CASSLVGRDDEQFF. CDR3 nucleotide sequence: TGCGCCAGCAGCCTCGTGGGCCGTGACGATGAGCAGTTCTTC.

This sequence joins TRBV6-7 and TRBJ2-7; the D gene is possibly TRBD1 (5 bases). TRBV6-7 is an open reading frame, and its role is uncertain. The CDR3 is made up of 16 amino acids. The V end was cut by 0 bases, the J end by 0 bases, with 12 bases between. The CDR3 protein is CASSYSPETDSYEQYF. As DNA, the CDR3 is TGTGCCAGCAGTTACTCACCGGAGACAGACTCCTACGAGCAGTACTTC.

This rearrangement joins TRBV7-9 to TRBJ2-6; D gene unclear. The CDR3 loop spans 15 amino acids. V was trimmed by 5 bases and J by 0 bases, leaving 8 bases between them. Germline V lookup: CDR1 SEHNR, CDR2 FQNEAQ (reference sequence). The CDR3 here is CASSPGGSGANVLTF. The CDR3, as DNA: TGTGCCAGCAGCCCCGGCGGCTCTGGGGCCAACGTCCTGACTTTC.

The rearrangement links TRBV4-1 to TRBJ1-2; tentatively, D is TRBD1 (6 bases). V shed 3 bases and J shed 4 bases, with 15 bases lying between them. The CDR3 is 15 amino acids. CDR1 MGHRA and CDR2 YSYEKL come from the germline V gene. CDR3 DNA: TGCGCCAGCAGCCAGACAGGTATGGGCTCCTATGGCTACACCTTC. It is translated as CASSQTGMGSYGYTF.

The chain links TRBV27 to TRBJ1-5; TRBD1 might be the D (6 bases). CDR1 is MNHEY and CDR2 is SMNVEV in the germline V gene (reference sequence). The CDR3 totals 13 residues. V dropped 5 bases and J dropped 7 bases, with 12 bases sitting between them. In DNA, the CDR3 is TGTGCCAGCAGTGACACAGGGCGGCAGCCCCAGCATTTT. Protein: CASSDTGRQPQHF.

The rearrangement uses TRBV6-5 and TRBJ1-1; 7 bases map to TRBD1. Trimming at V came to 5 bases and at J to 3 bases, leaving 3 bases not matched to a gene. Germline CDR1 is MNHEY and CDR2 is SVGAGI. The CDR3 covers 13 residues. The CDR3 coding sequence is TGTGCCAGCAGTGAACAGGGGCACACTGAAGCTTTCTTT. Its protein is CASSEQGHTEAFF.

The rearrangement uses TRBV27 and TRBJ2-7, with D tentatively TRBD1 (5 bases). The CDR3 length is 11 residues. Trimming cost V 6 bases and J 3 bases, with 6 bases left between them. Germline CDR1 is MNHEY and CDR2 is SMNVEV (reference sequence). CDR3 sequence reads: CASSQGYEQYF. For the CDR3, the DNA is TGTGCCAGCAGCCAGGGCTACGAGCAGTACTTC.

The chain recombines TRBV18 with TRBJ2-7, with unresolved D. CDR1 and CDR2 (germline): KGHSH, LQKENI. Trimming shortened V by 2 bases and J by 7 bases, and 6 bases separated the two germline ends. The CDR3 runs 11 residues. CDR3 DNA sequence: TGTGCCAGCTCACCAGAAACAGAGCAGTACTTC. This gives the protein CASSPETEQYF.

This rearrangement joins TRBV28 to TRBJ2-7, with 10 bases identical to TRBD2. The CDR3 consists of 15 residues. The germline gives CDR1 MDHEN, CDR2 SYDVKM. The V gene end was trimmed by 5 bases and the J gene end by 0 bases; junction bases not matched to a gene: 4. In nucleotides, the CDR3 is TGTGCCAGCAGTAATAGCGGGGGGAGCTCCTACGAGCAGTACTTC. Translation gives CASSNSGGSSYEQYF.

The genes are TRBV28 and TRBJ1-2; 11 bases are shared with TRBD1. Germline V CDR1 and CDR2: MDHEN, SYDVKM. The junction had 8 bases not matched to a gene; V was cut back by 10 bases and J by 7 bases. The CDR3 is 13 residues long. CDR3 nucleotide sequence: TGTGCCACCACTAGGGGACAGGGGGTTGGCTACACCTTC. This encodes CATTRGQGVGYTF.

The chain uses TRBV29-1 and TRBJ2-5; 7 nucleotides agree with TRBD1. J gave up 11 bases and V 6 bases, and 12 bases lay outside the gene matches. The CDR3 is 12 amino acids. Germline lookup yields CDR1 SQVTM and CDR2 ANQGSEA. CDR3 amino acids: CSVNTQGPRQYF. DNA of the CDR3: TGCAGCGTGAATACACAGGGGCCGCGGCAGTACTTC.